These 3 T cell receptor beta chains originate from one sample sequenced in a study of cytomegalovirus exposure and HLA in healthy donors. PCR employed 60 Vbeta and 13 Jbeta primers. Some clones are missing from TCRdb's copy, which holds only in-frame ones; the method was immunoSEQ multiplex PCR. The sample records roughly 150,000 clones, around 80% being singletons. Sequencing input: PBMCs. The receptors originated from a male donor in good health and CMV-seronegative.

The chain uses TRBV7-3 and TRBJ2-1, with TRBD2 matching over 14 bases. Germline CDR1 reads SGHTA; CDR2 reads FQGTGA. This CDR3 region has 17 residues. The V segment lost 5 bases and the J segment 3 bases; nucleotides outside the gene matches: 6. In DNA, the CDR3 is TGTGCCAGCAGCCAGACTAGCGGGAGGGCCGTCTACAATGAGCAGTTCTTC. Translated, it gives CASSQTSGRAVYNEQFF.

This chain connects TRBV4-1 to TRBJ2-1; 11 nucleotides line up with TRBD2. The germline CDR1 and CDR2 sequences are MGHRA and YSYEKL. The CDR3 covers 15 residues. The V gene end was trimmed by 7 bases and the J gene end by 5 bases; junction bases not matched to a gene: 7. CDR3: CASKVTSGIHNEQFF. DNA of the CDR3: TGCGCCAGCAAGGTGACTAGCGGGATCCACAATGAGCAGTTCTTC.

The V gene is TRBV6-1, the J gene TRBJ1-2, with D possibly TRBD1 on 5 matching bases. Trimming pared 7 bases from V and 5 bases from J, leaving 11 bases between. Germline V gives CDR1 MNHNS, CDR2 SASEGT. There are 12 residues in the CDR3. In DNA form, the CDR3 reads TGTGCCAGCACTGTGACAGAATATGGCTACACCTTC. It is translated as CASTVTEYGYTF.